The TCR beta chain described here comes from a study of T cell responses to AZD1222 COVID-19 vaccine. Study observations and caveats: Repertoires were collected only later (after the peak T cell response had occurred). Spike regions recognized by vaccine-associated CD4 TCRs spanned the protein, led by 160-218 and 743-854. Increases in Spike-specific TCR breadth and depth were seen after two AZD1222 doses. There were mostly white British donors and more females than males, and clonal diversity was possibly underestimated.

Notes on this clone: No antigen is known for it.

Produced via immunoSEQ multiplex PCR; TCRdb's table is partial and in-frame only. The profile shows 100,000 to 150,000 clones, about 90% of them singletons. V was clipped by 4 bases and J by 1 base, with 11 bases between them. CDR1 SGHNT and CDR2 YYREEE come from the germline V gene (reference sequence). CDR3 length equals 14 residues. The chain combines TRBV5-4 with TRBJ1-1, with D perhaps matching TRBD1 (6 bases). The sequencing here drew on peripheral blood, taken 28 days after the second AZD1222 dose. This TCR was sampled from an adult who received the AZD1222 COVID-19 vaccine. The CDR3 DNA reads TGTGCCAGCAGCCTGGGACAAAAGAACACTGAAGCTTTCTTT. Protein: CASSLGQKNTEAFF.